This T cell receptor beta chain was identified during a study of CD8 T cells in ankylosing spondylitis. Overall study findings and caveats: Blood of patients with ankylosing spondylitis appeared to be characterized by a TCR beta motif of roughly eight highly homologous variants. The authors reported significant enrichment of disease-linked clones in matched ankylosing spondylitis synovial fluid. Researchers report that disease-linked clones proved CD8+ and relatively rare in peripheral blood.

MiXCR, applied by TCRdb to the 5' RACE reads, yields one record per CDR3 protein. The data show hundreds of thousands of distinct CDR3 sequences, with around a quarter seen just once and around 6.3% held by the top ten. This clonotype was picked up many times. Its antigen remains unknown. Germline CDR1 reads LGHDT; CDR2 reads YNNKEL (reference sequence). This CDR3 spans 15 amino acids. Trimming removed 4 bases at V and 3 bases at J, with 15 bases between. This TCR was recovered from a male donor with ankylosing spondylitis or in good health (not recorded which). The rearrangement uses TRBV3-1 and TRBJ1-1; D ambiguous. The specimen sequenced was blood, either unsorted or a sorted T cell fraction (not recorded which). The CDR3 DNA reads TGTGCCAGCAGCCGGAGCGTATTAGTGGACACTGAAGCTTTCTTT. Protein sequence: CASSRSVLVDTEAFF.